This passage covers 13 T cell receptor beta chains from one sample sequenced in a study of cytomegalovirus exposure and HLA in healthy donors. PCR involved 60 Vbeta and 13 Jbeta primers. The protocol was immunoSEQ multiplex PCR, while the TCRdb copy is restricted to in-frame clones and leaves out a portion. The data hold fewer than 200,000 clones, with approximately 80% observed a single time. The specimen sequenced was PBMCs. The source is a woman younger than 35 in good health and CMV-seronegative.

The V gene is TRBV18, the J gene TRBJ2-5; D may be TRBD1 (6 bases). Germline V gene sequence: CDR1 KGHSH, CDR2 LQKENI. V lost 3 bases and J lost 5, with 13 bases in between. This CDR3 has 14 amino acids. In DNA, the CDR3 is TGTGCCAGCTCACCCCCAGGGGCGCTGGAGACCCAGTACTTC. Translation gives CASSPPGALETQYF.

This chain connects TRBV27 to TRBJ2-1, with D hard to call. This CDR3 spans 18 amino acids. V gave up 3 bases and J gave up 6 bases, with 24 bases separating them. Germline assignment: CDR1 MNHEY and CDR2 SMNVEV (reference sequence). The CDR3 bases are TGTGCCAGCAGTTTCCCACCTGGTAGAGGCCTTAAGCTCAATGAGCAGTTCTTC. It yields the protein CASSFPPGRGLKLNEQFF.

A single count supports this clone. The chain carries TRBV7-2 and TRBJ1-5; no definite D call. From germline, CDR1 is SGHTA and CDR2 FQGNSA. The CDR3 extends over 16 amino acids. The V and J ends lost 1 base and 6 bases respectively, with 16 bases between them. CDR3 in amino acids: CASSLVGGGEGQPQHF. DNA of the CDR3: TGTGCCAGCAGCTTAGTAGGAGGCGGGGAGGGTCAGCCCCAGCATTTT.

This chain links TRBV14 with TRBJ2-3, with 8 bases aligning to TRBD2. Unmatched junction bases numbered 8, after V lost 0 bases and J lost 15 bases. In germline, CDR1 is SGHDN, CDR2 FVKESK. This CDR3 is 13 amino acids long. CDR3 residues: CASSQDWAGGQYF. Here the CDR3 DNA reads TGTGCCAGCAGCCAAGATTGGGCGGGGGGCCAATATTTT.

The gene calls are TRBV28 and TRBJ2-1; D not certain. The V end lost 6 bases, the J end lost 2 bases, and 17 bases lay between the germline ends. This CDR3 spans 16 amino acids. Germline CDR1 MDHEN, CDR2 SYDVKM. The CDR3, as DNA: TGTGCCAGCAGCCCCTCAGCGCCAGAGGCCTACAATGAGCAGTTCTTC. It is translated as CASSPSAPEAYNEQFF.

This clone was counted once. Its ends do not fully match the called genes, so a read error is possible. The V and J genes are TRBV7-9 and TRBJ1-5; TRBD1 agrees at 7 bases. Germline CDR1 is SEHNR and CDR2 is FQNEAQ (reference sequence). The CDR3 covers 14 residues. The CDR3 DNA sequence: TGTTCCAGCAGTCCCAATACAGGGGCTCAGCCCCAGCATTTT. Residues: CSSSPNTGAQPQHF.

V and J are TRBV28 and TRBJ2-7, with D perhaps matching TRBD1 (6 bases). V was clipped by 4 bases and J by 4 bases, with 14 bases between them. CDR1 is MDHEN, CDR2 SYDVKM, per germline. The CDR3 covers 14 residues. CDR3 in amino acids: CASSSHRVSYEQYF. In DNA, the CDR3 is TGTGCCAGCAGTTCACACAGGGTATCGTACGAGCAGTACTTC.

The gene calls are TRBV11-3 and TRBJ2-1, with TRBD2 matching over 14 bases. V gave up 4 bases and J gave up 3 bases; unmatched junction bases: 11. Germline assignment: CDR1 SGHNT and CDR2 YENEEA. The CDR3 covers 19 residues. The CDR3 DNA follows: TGTGCCAGCAGCTCCTCGGGACTAGCGGGAGCAGTTTACTACAATGAGCAGTTCTTC. Protein: CASSSSGLAGAVYYNEQFF.

This clone has just a few counts. V is TRBV6-5 and J is TRBJ1-2; 7 positions agree with TRBD1. Germline CDR1 is MNHEY and CDR2 is SVGAGI. The CDR3 has 14 amino acids. V shed 6 bases and J 5 bases; nucleotides not matched to a gene: 9. CDR3 region: CASSLFRDSYGYTF. CDR3 nucleotides: TGTGCCAGCAGCCTATTCCGGGACAGTTATGGCTACACCTTC.

The J gene is TRBJ2-7, the V gene TRBV10-1, with D possibly TRBD1 on 5 matching bases. V shed 7 bases and J shed 2 bases, with 9 bases lying between them. This CDR3 has 12 amino acids. Germline CDR1 is WNHNN and CDR2 is SYGVQD (reference sequence). For the CDR3, the DNA is TGCGCCAGCATCCAGGGTCCCTACGAGCAGTACGTC. This translates into CASIQGPYEQYV.

The V gene is TRBV6-5, the J gene TRBJ1-1; D may be TRBD1 (6 bases). CDR1 and CDR2 (germline): MNHEY, SVGAGI. The CDR3 is made up of 14 amino acids. V gave up 5 bases and J gave up 3 bases, with 13 bases separating them. The CDR3 nucleotides are TGTGCCAGCAGTCCCGGACAGATCCACACTGAAGCTTTCTTT. Its protein product is CASSPGQIHTEAFF.

The rearrangement links TRBV11-3 to TRBJ1-1; D is uncertain. Looked up from germline, CDR1 is SGHNT and CDR2 is YENEEA. This CDR3 has 13 residues. V lost 3 bases to trimming and J lost 9 bases, with 14 bases between them. CDR3 nucleotide sequence: TGTGCCAGCAGCTTCTATCCAGGCTCTAAAGCTTTCTTT. Its translation is CASSFYPGSKAFF.

The V call is TRBV27, the J call TRBJ2-1; no definite D call. Germline V gives CDR1 MNHEY, CDR2 SMNVEV (reference sequence). This CDR3 has 15 residues. The ends were cut back, 0 bases at V and 0 bases at J, with 6 bases in the middle. Here the CDR3 DNA reads TGTGCCAGCAGTTTATCTAGCAGCTCCTACAATGAGCAGTTCTTC. Its translation: CASSLSSSSYNEQFF.